This TCR beta chain comes out of a study of shared clonotypes between healthy human individuals. Sequencing used immunoSEQ multiplex PCR; TCRdb keeps in-frame clones, though not all of them. Here the sample spans about 510,000 clones, roughly 85% being singletons. Germline V gene sequence: CDR1 LGHNA, CDR2 YNFKEQ. Unmatched junction bases numbered 12, after V lost 5 bases and J lost 3 bases. This CDR3 has 16 amino acids. Findings and limits, study-wide: It was only blood that was sampled, and tissue repertoires likely differ.

A note on this clone: Its antigen remains unknown.

The sample taken for sequencing was PBMCs. V gene TRBV4-2 combines with J gene TRBJ1-1, with 7 nucleotides matching TRBD1. This TCR derives from a woman between 40 and 55 years old in good health. Some clones in this sample may be carry-over from other donors' samples. The CDR3 sequence: CASSGPQGSLDTEAFF. CDR3 nucleotide sequence: TGTGCCAGCAGCGGACCACAGGGGAGTTTGGACACTGAAGCTTTCTTT.